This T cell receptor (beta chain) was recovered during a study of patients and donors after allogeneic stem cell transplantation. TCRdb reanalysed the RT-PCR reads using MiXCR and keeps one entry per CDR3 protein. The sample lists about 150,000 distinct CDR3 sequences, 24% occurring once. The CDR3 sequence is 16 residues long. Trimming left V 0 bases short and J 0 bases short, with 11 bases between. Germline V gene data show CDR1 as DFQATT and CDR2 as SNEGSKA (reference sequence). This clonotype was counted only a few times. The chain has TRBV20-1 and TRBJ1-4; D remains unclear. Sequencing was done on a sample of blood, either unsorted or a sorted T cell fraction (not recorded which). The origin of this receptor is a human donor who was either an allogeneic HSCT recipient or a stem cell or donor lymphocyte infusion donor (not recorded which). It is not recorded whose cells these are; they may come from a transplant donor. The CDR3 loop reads CSAREQYGATNEKLFF. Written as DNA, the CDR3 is TGCAGTGCTAGAGAACAGTACGGTGCAACTAATGAAAAACTGTTTTTT.